This entry lists 27 T cell receptor beta chains sequenced from one sample in a study of cytomegalovirus exposure and HLA in healthy donors. PCR primers comprised 60 Vbeta and 13 Jbeta primers. Profiled with immunoSEQ multiplex PCR; TCRdb holds only in-frame clones, not every one. The table shows some 120,000 clones, with roughly 9% occurring only once. Sequenced sample: PBMCs. These receptor sequences come from a woman in her 40s in good health and CMV-seropositive.

This clone was found a few times. The chain combines TRBV10-3 with TRBJ1-1, with D unclear. Trimming took 8 bases from V and 2 from J, leaving 9 bases between them. Germline V gives CDR1 ENHRY, CDR2 SYGVKD. The CDR3 contains 12 residues. The CDR3 region is CAIAPENTEAFF. The CDR3 DNA sequence: TGTGCCATCGCCCCAGAAAACACTGAAGCTTTCTTT.

This clone has more than one count but fewer than ten. The rearrangement links TRBV5-8 to TRBJ2-7; 8 positions agree with TRBD1. This CDR3 spans 13 amino acids. Trimming cost V 6 bases and J 3 bases; bases outside gene matches: 5. CDR1 SGHTS and CDR2 YDEGEE come from the germline V gene. The DNA for the CDR3 is TGTGCCAGCATCCACAGGGGGAACTACGAGCAGTACTTC. It codes for CASIHRGNYEQYF.

V is TRBV6-5 and J is TRBJ1-6; a possible D gene is TRBD1 (6 bases). The CDR3 totals 13 residues. Germline V gene lookup returns CDR1 MNHEY and CDR2 SVGAGI. Trimming left V 7 bases short and J 7 bases short, with 11 bases between. CDR3 amino acids: CASTAGTNSPLHF. In DNA form, the CDR3 reads TGTGCCAGCACTGCCGGGACAAATTCACCCCTCCACTTT.

The table lists this clone with a few counts. The chain is built from TRBV19 and TRBJ2-4; 9 nucleotides line up with TRBD1. Germline assignment: CDR1 LNHDA and CDR2 SQIVND (reference sequence). The CDR3 is 16 residues long. V was clipped by 5 bases and J by 0 bases; unmatched bases: 5. This CDR3 is CASSLPGQGAKNIQYF. The DNA for the CDR3 is TGTGCCAGTAGTTTGCCGGGACAGGGAGCCAAAAACATTCAGTACTTC.

This sequence joins TRBV4-2 and TRBJ2-1; possibly TRBD2 for D (6 bases). This CDR3 has 15 residues. In germline, CDR1 is LGHNA, CDR2 YNFKEQ. V was clipped by 6 bases and J by 0 bases, with 12 bases between them. CDR3 bases: TGTGCCAGCAGTCGCTGGGGGGACTCCTACAATGAGCAGTTCTTC. Translating gives CASSRWGDSYNEQFF.

The V and J genes are TRBV30 and TRBJ1-2; 9 bases map to TRBD1. This CDR3 has 13 residues. CDR1 and CDR2 (germline): GTSNPN, SVGIG (reference sequence). Trimming took 2 bases from V and 4 from J; bases not matched to a gene: 2. Here the CDR3 reads CAWSQTGGYGYTF. CDR3 DNA sequence: TGTGCCTGGAGTCAGACAGGGGGCTATGGCTACACCTTC. Supplemented by reference TRBV30 and TRBJ1-2, the full variable domain reads SQTIHQWPATLVQPVGSPLSLECTVEGTSNPNLYWYRQAAGRGLQLLFYSVGIGQISSEVPQNLSASRPQDRQFILSSKKLLLSDSGFYLCAWSQTGGYGYTFGSGTRLTVV.

This rearrangement joins TRBV28 to TRBJ2-7; tentative D call: TRBD1 (5 bases). The CDR3 extends over 14 amino acids. Per the germline V gene, CDR1 is MDHEN and CDR2 is SYDVKM. Between the trimmed V and J ends, which lost 1 base and 1 base, there was a span of 8 bases. The CDR3: CASSLSAGSYEQYF. In DNA, the CDR3 is TGTGCCAGCAGTTTATCGGCAGGGTCCTACGAGCAGTACTTC.

The V gene is TRBV5-4, the J gene TRBJ1-1, with 7 bases lining up with TRBD1. The V gene end was trimmed by 3 bases and the J gene end by 0 bases; junction bases not matched to a gene: 11. The CDR3 totals 17 residues. The germline CDR1 and CDR2 sequences are SGHNT and YYREEE (reference sequence). The CDR3, as DNA: TGTGCCAGCAGCTCTCCTCGGACAGGAGACATGAACACTGAAGCTTTCTTT. Its translation is CASSSPRTGDMNTEAFF.

V gene TRBV14 combines with J gene TRBJ1-5; possibly TRBD1 for D (5 bases). This CDR3 has 17 amino acids. The germline V gene has CDR1 SGHDN and CDR2 FVKESK. Deletions cut 0 bases from V and 7 bases from J, with 19 bases between. CDR3 sequence reads: CASSQDPWWAGRQPQHF. The CDR3, as DNA: TGTGCCAGCAGCCAAGACCCCTGGTGGGCAGGGAGGCAGCCCCAGCATTTT. The full variable domain, completed using reference TRBV14 and TRBJ1-5, is EAGVTQFPSHSVIEKGQTVTLRCDPISGHDNLYWYRRVMGKEIKFLLHFVKESKQDESGMPNNRFLAERTGGTYSTLKVQPAELEDSGVYFCASSQDPWWAGRQPQHFGDGTRLSIL.

The CDR3 sequence is CASRSPYRGDYLNTEAFF. The CDR3 DNA follows: TGTGCAAGTCGCTCCCCATACAGGGGTGACTACTTGAACACTGAAGCTTTCTTT. The rearrangement joins TRBV12-2 to TRBJ1-1; the listed D gene, TRBD1, was not tested against the DNA. TRBV12-2 is annotated as a pseudogene. The CDR3 runs to 18 residues.

This chain uses TRBV2 with TRBJ1-3; maybe TRBD1 (6 bases). Germline CDR1 reads SNHLY; CDR2 reads FYNNEI. This CDR3 region has 17 residues. Trimming took off 2 bases at V and 0 bases at J, with 14 bases between the two ends. The CDR3 coding sequence is TGTGCCAGCAGTGAATTGGGGGGGCCGAGCTCTGGAAACACCATATATTTT. Its translation is CASSELGGPSSGNTIYF.

This clone was counted a few times. The chain links TRBV7-9 to TRBJ1-2; 7 bases agree with TRBD1. The V gene's germline CDR1 is SEHNR and CDR2 FQNEAQ (reference sequence). Losses at the gene ends were 5 bases for V and 2 bases for J; bases not matched to a gene: 14. The CDR3 runs to 17 residues. Here the CDR3 DNA reads TGTGCCAGCAGCCCCGTATCCACAGGGGCGCCCAACTATGGCTACACCTTC. Translated: CASSPVSTGAPNYGYTF.

This clone turned up a few times. The chain recombines TRBV28 with TRBJ1-5; 10 nucleotides agree with TRBD1. The CDR3 length is 18 residues. The germline CDR1 and CDR2 sequences are MDHEN and SYDVKM. The trim removed 1 base at V and 4 bases at J, leaving 10 bases unmatched. CDR3: CASSLFGDPGQGNQPQHF. In nucleotides, the CDR3 is TGTGCCAGCAGTTTATTTGGGGATCCGGGACAGGGGAATCAGCCCCAGCATTTT.

On this clone: Compared with germline, one end of the junction differs, possibly owing to a read error. The V call is TRBV7-2, the J call TRBJ2-7, with a weak D call TRBD1 (6 bases). Germline V gives CDR1 SGHTA, CDR2 FQGNSA. The length of the CDR3 is 11 residues. CDR3 loop: CASQGRNEQSF. The DNA for the CDR3 is TGTGCCAGCCAGGGGAGAAACGAGCAGTCCTTC.

This clone was seen a handful of times. This chain connects TRBV28 to TRBJ2-5; a weak D match, TRBD2 (6 bases). The germline V and J ends were trimmed by 5 bases and 4 bases, with 14 bases remaining between them. The CDR3 has 14 residues. CDR1 is MDHEN and CDR2 is SYDVKM in the germline V gene. CDR3 sequence: CASSLGGVGETQYF. CDR3 coding DNA: TGTGCCAGCAGTCTAGGAGGGGTGGGAGAGACCCAGTACTTC.

A few counts support this clone. The V and J genes are TRBV6-5 and TRBJ1-1; unclear D gene. CDR1 and CDR2 (germline): MNHEY, SVGAGI. The CDR3 is 15 amino acids. V lost 2 bases to trimming and J lost 0 bases, with 10 bases between them. The CDR3 DNA reads as TGTGCCAGCAGTTACGTCGGCGGAATGAACACTGAAGCTTTCTTT. Its translation: CASSYVGGMNTEAFF.

The V gene is TRBV19, the J gene TRBJ1-1; D possibly corresponds to TRBD1 (5 bases). V was trimmed by 7 bases and J by 1 base, leaving 7 bases between them. The CDR3 spans 12 residues. Germline CDR1 LNHDA, CDR2 SQIVND (reference sequence). The CDR3 region is CASTDRNTEAFF. As DNA, the CDR3 is TGTGCCAGTACCGACAGGAACACTGAAGCTTTCTTT.

The CDR3 DNA reads as TGTGCCAGCAGCACAGGGCCTCATAGCAATCAGCCCCAGCATTTT. Protein: CASSTGPHSNQPQHF. This sequence joins TRBV9 and TRBJ1-5, with D perhaps TRBD1 (6 bases). V gave up 4 bases and J gave up 0 bases, with 11 bases separating them. CDR3 length: 15 amino acids. Germline V gene lookup returns CDR1 SGDLS and CDR2 YYNGEE. Combining the CDR3 with reference TRBV9 and TRBJ1-5 gives the whole variable domain DSGVTQTPKHLITATGQRVTLRCSPRSGDLSVYWYQQSLDQGLQFLIQYYNGEERAKGNILERFSAQQFPDLHSELNLSSLELGDSALYFCASSTGPHSNQPQHFGDGTRLSIL.

In its sample, this clone was seen a few times. This sequence joins TRBV5-4 and TRBJ1-1; D may be TRBD1 (6 bases). Trimming removed 1 base at V and 5 bases at J, with 12 bases between. Per the germline V gene, CDR1 is SGHNT and CDR2 is YYREEE (reference sequence). CDR3 length: 14 residues. The CDR3 sequence: CASSLRPGVTEAFF. For the CDR3, the DNA is TGTGCCAGCAGCTTGCGCCCAGGGGTGACTGAAGCTTTCTTT.

In this sample, this clone turned up a few times. This chain joins TRBV6-1 and TRBJ1-2; 7 bases are a match to TRBD1. The V segment lost 2 bases and the J segment 8 bases; nucleotides outside the gene matches: 5. CDR1 is MNHNS, CDR2 SASEGT, per germline. The CDR3 covers 13 residues. The CDR3 DNA reads TGTGCCAGCAGTGAACGACAGGGTGGGGGCTACACCTTC. Translation gives CASSERQGGGYTF.

This clone was counted ten times or more. The chain links TRBV5-4 to TRBJ2-3; 9 positions match TRBD2. This CDR3 contains 16 residues. In germline, CDR1 is SGHNT, CDR2 YYREEE (reference sequence). After removal of 0 bases from V and 4 bases from J, the junction contained 6 bases not matched to a gene. The chain's CDR3 is CASSLGAGGPADTQYF. The CDR3, as DNA: TGTGCCAGCAGCTTGGGAGCGGGGGGCCCGGCAGATACGCAGTATTTT.

The sample holds a few counts of this clone. The J gene is TRBJ2-3, the V gene TRBV29-1; TRBD2 agrees at 7 bases. This CDR3 region has 13 residues. Germline loops: CDR1 SQVTM, CDR2 ANQGSEA. V was clipped by 3 bases and J by 5 bases; unmatched bases: 5. The CDR3 loop is CSVERGNRDTQYF. The CDR3 DNA reads as TGCAGCGTTGAGCGGGGGAACAGAGATACGCAGTATTTT.

The rearrangement uses TRBV18 and TRBJ1-2; D gene uncertain. Trimming cost V 5 bases and J 3 bases, with 13 bases left between them. Germline V lookup: CDR1 KGHSH, CDR2 LQKENI. This CDR3 contains 14 residues. CDR3 in DNA: TGTGCCAGCTCAGAAACTACGTCGGACTATGGCTACACCTTC. Residues: CASSETTSDYGYTF.

The chain joins TRBV28 to TRBJ1-4; maybe TRBD1 (5 bases). The CDR3 contains 19 residues. V was cut by 7 bases and J by 4 bases, with 28 bases left in between. Germline V gene sequence: CDR1 MDHEN, CDR2 SYDVKM. CDR3 in DNA: TGTGCCAGCACCTTAAATCCGAGACAGCTTAATATTCTTAATGAAAAACTGTTTTTT. Encoded protein: CASTLNPRQLNILNEKLFF.

This clone was counted only a few times. The gene calls are TRBV28 and TRBJ1-2; D is unclear. V was trimmed by 2 bases and J by 2 bases, leaving 9 bases between them. The CDR3 has 14 residues. Germline V gene lookup returns CDR1 MDHEN and CDR2 SYDVKM. DNA of the CDR3: TGTGCCAGCAGTTTAGGAGGGAACAACTATGGCTACACCTTC. Translation: CASSLGGNNYGYTF.

V gene TRBV6-1 combines with J gene TRBJ1-4; D might be TRBD1 (5 bases). Trimming removed 2 bases from V and 7 bases from J, with 14 bases in between. Germline assignment: CDR1 MNHNS and CDR2 SASEGT. The CDR3 has 15 residues. CDR3 amino acids: CASSEWGGAIEKLFF. The CDR3 DNA reads as TGTGCCAGCAGTGAATGGGGGGGAGCGATTGAAAAACTGTTTTTT.

This clone has just a few counts. The gene calls are TRBV5-1 and TRBJ2-1, with 9 bases that match TRBD2. The length of the CDR3 is 16 residues. Germline lookup yields CDR1 SGHRS and CDR2 YFSETQ. V shed 3 bases, J shed 10 bases, and the junction held 14 bases outside the gene matches. CDR3 residues: CASSSRGGTSPREQFF. The CDR3 coding sequence is TGCGCCAGCAGCTCGAGGGGAGGGACTAGCCCACGAGAGCAGTTCTTC.